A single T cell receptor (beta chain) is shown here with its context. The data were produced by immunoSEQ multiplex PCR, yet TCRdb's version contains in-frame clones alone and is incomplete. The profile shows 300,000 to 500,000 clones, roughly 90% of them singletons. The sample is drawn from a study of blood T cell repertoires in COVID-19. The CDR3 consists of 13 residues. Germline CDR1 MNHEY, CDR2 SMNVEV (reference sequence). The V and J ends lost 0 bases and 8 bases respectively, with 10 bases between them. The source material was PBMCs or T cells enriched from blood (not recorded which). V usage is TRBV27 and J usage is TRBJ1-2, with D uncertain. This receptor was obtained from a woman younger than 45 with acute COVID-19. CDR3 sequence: CASSLSGGNGYTF. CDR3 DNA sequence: TGTGCCAGCAGTTTATCGGGAGGGAACGGCTACACCTTC.